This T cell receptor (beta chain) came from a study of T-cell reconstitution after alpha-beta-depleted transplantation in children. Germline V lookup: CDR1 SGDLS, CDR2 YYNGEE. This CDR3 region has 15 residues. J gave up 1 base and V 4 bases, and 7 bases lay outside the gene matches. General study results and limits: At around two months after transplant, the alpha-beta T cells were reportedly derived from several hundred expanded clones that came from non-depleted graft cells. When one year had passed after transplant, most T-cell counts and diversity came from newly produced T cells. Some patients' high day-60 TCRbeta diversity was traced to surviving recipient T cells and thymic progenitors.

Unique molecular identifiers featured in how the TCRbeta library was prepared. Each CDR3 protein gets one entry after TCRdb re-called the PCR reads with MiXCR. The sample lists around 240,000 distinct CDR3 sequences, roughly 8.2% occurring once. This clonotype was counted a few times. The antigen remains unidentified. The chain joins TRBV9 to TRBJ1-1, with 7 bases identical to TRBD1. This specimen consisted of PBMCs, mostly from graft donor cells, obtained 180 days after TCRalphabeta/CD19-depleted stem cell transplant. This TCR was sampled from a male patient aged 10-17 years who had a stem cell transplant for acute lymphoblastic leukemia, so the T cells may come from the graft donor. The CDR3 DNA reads TGTGCCAGCAGCCCACAGACAGGGCGGAACACTGAAGCTTTCTTT. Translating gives CASSPQTGRNTEAFF. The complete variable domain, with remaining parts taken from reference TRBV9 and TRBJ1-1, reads DSGVTQTPKHLITATGQRVTLRCSPRSGDLSVYWYQQSLDQGLQFLIQYYNGEERAKGNILERFSAQQFPDLHSELNLSSLELGDSALYFCASSPQTGRNTEAFFGQGTRLTVV.